The source of this T cell receptor (beta chain) is a study of vaccination and CD4 T cells after COVID-19. On the study more broadly: In the convalescent cohort, there were six males and four females, two of them Hispanic. Overlapping SARS-CoV-2, HCoV-NL63, HCoV-OC43 and HCoV-229E spike peptides were used to stimulate cells.

With the Oncomine TCR Beta short-read assay, DNA from cultured CD4+ T cells was sequenced. Genomic DNA was isolated from CD4+ T cells that had been cultured. TCRdb recomputed calls from the PCR reads with MiXCR, one row per CDR3 protein. The sample yields 10,000 to 15,000 distinct CDR3 sequences, approximately 50% seen once. In the case of this clonotype: Its specificity is not known.

Treatment indicated: approximately 10-day PBMC culture with coronavirus spike peptide pools or control peptides (ViraFEST assay). The sample consisted of CD4+ T cells from blood, cultured in vitro. The receptor's source is a human donor who had recovered from COVID-19.

CDR3 DNA sequence: TGTGCCACCAGTGACCCCAAACAGGGCGTTAAGCTGTTTTTT. It translates to CATSDPKQGVKLFF. V usage is TRBV24-1 and J usage is TRBJ2-2; D is perhaps TRBD1 (6 bases). V lost 4 bases to trimming and J lost 12 bases, with 17 bases between them. The V gene's germline CDR1 is KGHDR and CDR2 SFDVKD. This CDR3 spans 14 amino acids.